This T cell receptor beta chain appears in the sequencing data of a study of blood T cell repertoires in COVID-19. On the study more broadly: Spain, Italy and the United States supplied samples that represented acute and convalescent COVID-19.

As handled by the study authors: Quantification of nucleated cells was approximated via reference gene primer amplification. Method: immunoSEQ multiplex PCR; TCRdb's copy keeps in-frame clones and lacks some. From that table come the V and J calls and clone size; the DNA was used to work out D and trimming. The table shows about 280,000 clones, with roughly 89% occurring only once. The TCR sequence derives from a woman aged 40 to 55 who had recovered from COVID-19. The sample consisted of peripheral blood.

The CDR3: CASSHGGRALGTGELFF. The CDR3 nucleotides read TGTGCCAGCAGCCATGGCGGGAGGGCTTTAGGAACCGGGGAGCTGTTTTTT. The chain has TRBV3-1 (or the pseudogene TRBV3-2) and TRBJ2-2, with TRBD2 identical over 9 bases. Germline V CDR1 and CDR2: LGHDT, YNNKEL (reference sequence). The CDR3 is 17 residues long. The trim removed 3 bases at V and 5 bases at J, leaving 10 bases unmatched.